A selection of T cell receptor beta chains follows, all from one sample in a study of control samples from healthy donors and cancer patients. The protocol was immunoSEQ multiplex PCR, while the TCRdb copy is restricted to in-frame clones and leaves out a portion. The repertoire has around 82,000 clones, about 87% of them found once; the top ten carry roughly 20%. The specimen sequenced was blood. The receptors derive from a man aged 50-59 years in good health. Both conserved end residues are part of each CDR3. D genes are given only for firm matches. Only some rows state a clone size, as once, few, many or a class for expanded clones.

CDR3: CASRARGAGVHEQYF
DNA: TGTGCCAGCAGAGCCCGTGGGGCAGGGGTCCACGAGCAGTACTTC
D: -
size: -
V: TRBV11-3
J: TRBJ2-7

CDR3: CASQPGANYGYTF
DNA: TGTGCCAGTCAGCCCGGGGCTAACTATGGCTACACCTTC
D: -
size: -
V: TRBV19
J: TRBJ1-2

CDR3: CASTPDRERPEAFF
DNA: TGTGCCAGTACCCCGGACAGGGAAAGACCCGAAGCTTTCTTT
D: TRBD1
size: -
V: TRBV19
J: TRBJ1-1

CDR3: CASSEWGNSPLHF
DNA: TGTGCCAGCAGTGAATGGGGGAATTCACCCCTCCACTTT
D: -
size: -
V: TRBV2
J: TRBJ1-6

CDR3: CSVRGQTDTQYF
DNA: TGCAGCGTCAGGGGGCAAACAGATACGCAGTATTTT
D: TRBD1
size: few
V: TRBV29-1
J: TRBJ2-3

CDR3: CATAASGTGELFF
DNA: TGTGCCACTGCCGCTAGCGGAACCGGGGAGCTGTTTTTT
D: TRBD2
size: few
V: TRBV6-5
J: TRBJ2-2

CDR3: CSVEEKDNYGYTF
DNA: TGCAGCGTTGAAGAGAAGGATAACTATGGCTACACCTTC
D: -
size: once
V: TRBV29-1
J: TRBJ1-2

CDR3: CASSFDTTYEQYF
DNA: TGTGCCAGCAGTTTCGACACTACCTACGAGCAGTACTTC
D: -
size: -
V: TRBV12-3/TRBV12-4
J: TRBJ2-7

CDR3: CASSPRLGSYNEQFF
DNA: TGTGCCAGCAGCCCAAGGCTGGGAAGCTACAATGAGCAGTTCTTC
D: -
size: -
V: TRBV6-6
J: TRBJ2-1

CDR3: CATSREWGETGELFF
DNA: TGTGCCACCAGCAGAGAATGGGGGGAGACCGGGGAGCTGTTTTTT
D: -
size: -
V: TRBV15
J: TRBJ2-2

CDR3: CASSMLAGGPYEQYF
DNA: TGTGCCAGTAGTATGCTAGCGGGAGGTCCCTACGAGCAGTACTTC
D: TRBD2
size: -
V: TRBV19
J: TRBJ2-7

CDR3: CASSLYTGELFF
DNA: TGTGCCAGCAGCCTTTACACCGGGGAGCTGTTTTTT
D: -
size: once
V: TRBV7-2
J: TRBJ2-2

CDR3: CATSPAGTNNEQFF
DNA: TGTGCCACCTCCCCAGCCGGGACTAACAATGAGCAGTTCTTC
D: TRBD2
size: -
V: TRBV24-1
J: TRBJ2-1

CDR3: CASSQDLAEAYNSPLHF
DNA: TGCGCCAGCAGCCAAGACTTGGCAGAAGCCTATAATTCACCCCTCCACTTT
D: -
size: once
V: TRBV4-3
J: TRBJ1-6

CDR3: CASSSRQDQETQYF
DNA: TGTGCCAGCAGCTCCCGACAGGACCAAGAGACCCAGTACTTC
D: -
size: -
V: TRBV11-3
J: TRBJ2-5

CDR3: CASSRDTPPKRGTDTQYF
DNA: TGTGCCAGCAGCCGGGACACTCCCCCGAAGCGGGGCACAGATACGCAGTATTTT
D: -
size: -
V: TRBV6-2/TRBV6-3
J: TRBJ2-3

CDR3: CASSHPGGIAIAAEETQYF
DNA: TGTGCCAGCAGTCACCCCGGAGGGATCGCGATCGCGGCAGAAGAGACCCAGTACTTC
D: -
size: -
V: TRBV2
J: TRBJ2-5

CDR3: CASSEGLRGNGNTIYF
DNA: TGTGCCAGCAGTGAAGGCCTCAGGGGGAACGGGAACACCATATATTTT
D: TRBD1
size: -
V: TRBV6-1
J: TRBJ1-3

CDR3: CSGGQLLTDTQYF
DNA: TGCAGCGGGGGACAGCTACTCACAGATACGCAGTATTTT
D: TRBD1
size: -
V: TRBV29-1
J: TRBJ2-3

CDR3: CASSPKDRGDDQPQHF
DNA: TGTGCCAGCAGTCCAAAGGACAGGGGGGATGATCAGCCCCAGCATTTT
D: TRBD1
size: -
V: TRBV6-6
J: TRBJ1-5

CDR3: CASSAAGQGSTQYF
DNA: TGTGCCAGCAGCGCTGCTGGACAGGGATCAACCCAGTACTTC
D: TRBD1
size: -
V: TRBV11-1
J: TRBJ2-5

CDR3: CASSVYSLPNTGELFF
DNA: TGTGCCAGCAGCGTCTACTCCTTGCCGAACACCGGGGAGCTGTTTTTT
D: -
size: -
V: TRBV11-2
J: TRBJ2-2

CDR3: CASSPSGKGPEAFF
DNA: TGTGCCAGCTCACCGTCCGGGAAGGGGCCTGAAGCTTTCTTT
D: -
size: -
V: TRBV18
J: TRBJ1-1

CDR3: CASSLDNTGELFF
DNA: TGCGCCAGCAGCTTGGACAACACCGGGGAGCTGTTTTTT
D: -
size: few
V: TRBV5-1
J: TRBJ2-2

CDR3: CASSIDRGQEAFF
DNA: TGTGCCAGTAGTATCGACAGGGGGCAGGAGGCTTTCTTT
D: TRBD1
size: -
V: TRBV19
J: TRBJ1-1

CDR3: CSASSTWGTEAFF
DNA: TGCAGTGCTAGTAGTACCTGGGGCACTGAAGCTTTCTTT
D: -
size: once
V: TRBV20-1
J: TRBJ1-1

CDR3: CASSADSEAFF
DNA: TGCGCCAGCAGCGCTGACAGCGAAGCTTTCTTT
D: -
size: -
V: TRBV5-1
J: TRBJ1-1

CDR3: CATSRGGQGHEQYF
DNA: TGTGCCACCAGCAGAGGGGGACAGGGCCACGAGCAGTACTTC
D: TRBD1
size: -
V: TRBV15
J: TRBJ2-7

CDR3: CASSQLGGNYGYTF
DNA: TGTGCCAGCAGCCAATTGGGGGGAAACTATGGCTACACCTTC
D: -
size: -
V: TRBV16
J: TRBJ1-2

CDR3: CASSRQSNSGNTIYF
DNA: TGTGCCAGCAGTCGACAGTCAAACTCTGGAAACACCATATATTTT
D: -
size: once
V: TRBV27
J: TRBJ1-3

CDR3: CASSKGGDEAFF
DNA: TGTGCCAGCAGCAAAGGGGGAGATGAAGCTTTCTTT
D: -
size: -
V: TRBV5-6
J: TRBJ1-1

CDR3: CSVPGLAGLWNNEQFF
DNA: TGCAGCGTCCCGGGACTAGCGGGGTTGTGGAACAATGAGCAGTTCTTC
D: TRBD2
size: -
V: TRBV29-1
J: TRBJ2-1

CDR3: CASSSEGVYNEQFF
DNA: TGTGCCAGCAGCTCGGAAGGTGTCTACAATGAGCAGTTCTTC
D: -
size: -
V: TRBV11-3
J: TRBJ2-1

CDR3: CASSGTGAQPQHF
DNA: TGTGCCAGTAGTGGGACAGGGGCTCAGCCCCAGCATTTT
D: TRBD1
size: few
V: TRBV19
J: TRBJ1-5

CDR3: CASSLERNNSPLHF
DNA: TGTGCCAGCAGCTTAGAAAGGAATAATTCACCCCTCCACTTT
D: -
size: -
V: TRBV7-2
J: TRBJ1-6

CDR3: CASSLEAAEQFF
DNA: TGTGCCAGCAGCTTGGAAGCGGCGGAGCAGTTCTTC
D: -
size: -
V: TRBV5-4
J: TRBJ2-1

CDR3: CASSLRHGTYEQYF
DNA: TGTGCCAGCAGTTTAAGGCACGGCACCTACGAGCAGTACTTC
D: -
size: -
V: TRBV27
J: TRBJ2-7

CDR3: CASSLGLDYEQYF
DNA: TGTGCCAGCAGCCTGGGACTTGACTACGAGCAGTACTTC
D: -
size: -
V: TRBV5-4
J: TRBJ2-7

CDR3: CSVGVSNSNQPQHF
DNA: TGCAGCGTTGGCGTCAGTAATAGCAATCAGCCCCAGCATTTT
D: -
size: -
V: TRBV29-1
J: TRBJ1-5

CDR3: CASSYKTGRSEKLFF
DNA: TGTGCCAGCAGTTATAAGACAGGACGGAGCGAAAAACTGTTTTTT
D: -
size: -
V: TRBV2
J: TRBJ1-4

CDR3: CASSLGQLGSGNTIYF
DNA: TGTGCCAGCAGCTTAGGACAACTGGGCTCTGGAAACACCATATATTTT
D: -
size: -
V: TRBV7-2
J: TRBJ1-3

CDR3: CASSWDRGQGEAFF
DNA: TGCGCCAGCAGCTGGGACAGGGGGCAAGGTGAAGCTTTCTTT
D: TRBD1
size: -
V: TRBV5-1
J: TRBJ1-1

CDR3: CASSQGFAGTEAFF
DNA: TGCGCCAGCAGCCAAGGTTTCGCGGGCACTGAAGCTTTCTTT
D: -
size: -
V: TRBV4-3
J: TRBJ1-1

CDR3: CASSLGLSLEGTQYF
DNA: TGCGCCAGCAGCTTGGGCTTATCCCTTGAGGGTACGCAGTATTTT
D: -
size: -
V: TRBV5-1
J: TRBJ2-3

CDR3: CASSIAVLGEQYF
DNA: TGTGCCAGTAGTATAGCCGTCTTAGGCGAGCAGTACTTC
D: -
size: -
V: TRBV19
J: TRBJ2-7

CDR3: CASSLENSYEQYF
DNA: TGTGCCAGCAGCTTAGAAAACAGCTACGAGCAGTACTTC
D: -
size: once
V: TRBV7-9
J: TRBJ2-7

CDR3: CASSVETGRDSPLHF
DNA: TGTGCCAGCAGCGTAGAAACAGGGAGGGATTCACCCCTCCACTTT
D: -
size: few
V: TRBV9
J: TRBJ1-6

CDR3: CATSRDSGTSGDNEQFF
DNA: TGTGCCACCAGCAGAGATAGCGGGACTAGCGGGGACAATGAGCAGTTCTTC
D: TRBD2
size: -
V: TRBV15
J: TRBJ2-1

CDR3: CASSQESDRWVANYGYTF
DNA: TGTGCCAGCAGCCAAGAATCGGACAGGTGGGTAGCTAACTATGGCTACACCTTC
D: TRBD1
size: once
V: TRBV14
J: TRBJ1-2

CDR3: CACYGTANTEAFF
DNA: TGTGCCTGCTACGGGACAGCTAACACTGAAGCTTTCTTT
D: TRBD1
size: -
V: TRBV30
J: TRBJ1-1

CDR3: CASSQDATSGNTIYF
DNA: TGCGCCAGCAGCCAAGATGCAACCTCTGGAAACACCATATATTTT
D: -
size: -
V: TRBV4-3
J: TRBJ1-3

CDR3: CASSTTGATSPLHF
DNA: TGTGCCAGTAGCACGACAGGGGCTACTTCACCCCTCCACTTT
D: TRBD1
size: once
V: TRBV19
J: TRBJ1-6

CDR3: CASSPTLDQETQYF
DNA: TGTGCCAGCTCACCCACCCTCGACCAAGAGACCCAGTACTTC
D: -
size: -
V: TRBV18
J: TRBJ2-5

CDR3: CASRGGRANEQFF
DNA: TGTGCCTCCAGGGGGGGGAGGGCCAACGAGCAGTTCTTC
D: -
size: -
V: TRBV6-1
J: TRBJ2-1

CDR3: CASSLAPGQGYSPLHF
DNA: TGTGCCAGCAGCTTAGCGCCGGGACAGGGTTATTCACCCCTCCACTTT
D: TRBD1
size: -
V: TRBV7-2
J: TRBJ1-6